This TCR beta chain comes out of a study of blood T cell repertoires in COVID-19. As for the study in general: The cDNA or gDNA used as material had been derived from T cells, B-cell-depleted T cells, or PBMCs.

Authors' analysis steps: Researchers report that nucleated cell counts were estimated from reference gene primer amplification. Some clones are missing from TCRdb's copy, which holds only in-frame ones; the method was immunoSEQ multiplex PCR. V and J calls and clone size are copied from that table; D and trimming were computed from the DNA. The sample has 400,000 or so clones; around 86% are singletons. This clone came up a few times. The germline V gene has CDR1 SGDLS and CDR2 YYNGEE. This CDR3 has 9 amino acids. Trimming removed 10 bases from V and 6 bases from J, with 8 bases in between. V usage is TRBV9 and J usage is TRBJ2-7; D is unresolved. Sequencing used peripheral blood. This receptor was taken from a human donor in a cohort sampled during active COVID-19. Written as DNA, the CDR3 is TGTGCCCAGGCTGGCGAGCAGTACTTC. Translation gives CAQAGEQYF.